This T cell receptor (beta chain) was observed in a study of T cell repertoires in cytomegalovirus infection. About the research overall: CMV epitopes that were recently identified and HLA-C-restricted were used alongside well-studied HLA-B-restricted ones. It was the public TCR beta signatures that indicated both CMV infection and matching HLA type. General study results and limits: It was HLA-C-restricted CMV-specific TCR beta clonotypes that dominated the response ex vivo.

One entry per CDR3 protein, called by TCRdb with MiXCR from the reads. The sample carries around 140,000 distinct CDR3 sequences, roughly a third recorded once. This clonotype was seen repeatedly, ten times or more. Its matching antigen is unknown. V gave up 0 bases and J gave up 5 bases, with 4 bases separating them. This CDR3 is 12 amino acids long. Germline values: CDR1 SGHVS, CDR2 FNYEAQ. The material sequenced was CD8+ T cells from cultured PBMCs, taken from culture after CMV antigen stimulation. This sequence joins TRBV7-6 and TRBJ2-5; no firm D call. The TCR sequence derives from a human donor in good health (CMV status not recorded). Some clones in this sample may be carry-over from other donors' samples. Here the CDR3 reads CASSLAGETQYF. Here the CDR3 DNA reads TGTGCCAGCAGCTTAGCCGGGGAGACCCAGTACTTC.